This T cell receptor (beta chain) was obtained from a study of OX40 agonist ivuxolimab in advanced cancers. Measured with immunoSEQ multiplex PCR; TCRdb has only the in-frame clones, and not every one. The sample holds about 52,000 clones; 90% to 95% are singletons and the top ten take approximately 25%. V trimming: 4 bases; J trimming: 10 bases; junction bases outside the gene matches: 15. CDR3 size: 17 residues. The germline CDR1 and CDR2 sequences are MNHNS and SASEGT. Study-wide results and caveats: Expanded peripheral T cell antigen specificity was not determined.

As for this clone: Antigen specificity is unknown.

The V gene is TRBV6-1, the J gene TRBJ2-1; 11 positions agree with TRBD2. The TCR comes from an adult with an advanced solid tumor such as melanoma, head and neck, liver or kidney cancer. The material was CD4+ or CD8+ T cells sorted from blood, obtained in a trial of the OX40 agonist ivuxolimab. The CDR3 sequence is CASSASGGSGRAKEQFF. CDR3 nucleotides: TGTGCCAGCAGTGCCTCGGGCGGTAGCGGGAGGGCGAAGGAGCAGTTCTTC.